The clone carrying this T cell receptor beta chain was seen only a few times. Its specificity is not known. Every isolated RNA sample was fully reverse transcribed, so sequencing captured expressed TCRB transcripts. The table came from immunoSEQ multiplex PCR; TCRdb's copy has only in-frame clones and leaves some out. The sample shows some 640,000 clones, over 12% of them seen only once. Germline CDR1 MNHEY, CDR2 SVGAGI. This CDR3 has 13 amino acids. Trimming removed 6 bases from V and 6 bases from J, with 13 bases in between. This sample is part of a study of beta chain features in type 1 diabetes. Study results and limitations: It was possible that PCR favored shorter templates, equally so in patients and controls. Relative to healthy donors, patients appeared to have naive, central memory and Treg TCRB repertoires that were more similar. Overrepresentation of cells with high TCR expression could result from cDNA sequencing. Type 1 diabetes patients showed a moderate but significant shortening of TCRB CDR3s in all four CD4+ subsets.

What was sequenced was naive CD4+ T cells from blood. This sequence originates from a young man with type 1 diabetes. This rearrangement joins TRBV6-5 to TRBJ2-3, with D perhaps TRBD1 (6 bases). CDR3 residues: CASRAGVGDTQYF. In DNA, the CDR3 is TGTGCCAGCAGAGCAGGGGTCGGGGATACGCAGTATTTT.